This T cell receptor beta chain originates from a study of T cells after yellow fever vaccination. Study overall: Fractions containing few cells were prepared with SMART-Seq v4 Ultra Low Input.

The 5'RACE template-switching step produced TCR cDNA and added a universal primer site and UMIs. MiXCR, applied by TCRdb to the 5' RACE reads, yields one record per CDR3 protein. The data contain 250,000 to 350,000 distinct CDR3 sequences, around 6.8% of them singletons. V was cut by 0 bases and J by 0 bases, with 12 bases left in between. CDR3 length equals 18 residues. Germline values: CDR1 MNHEY, CDR2 SVGAGI. This clonotype was seen a handful of times. The TCR sequence derives from a man younger than 35 who received the YFV17D yellow fever vaccine. J is TRBJ2-6 and V is TRBV6-5, with no clear D. Specimen: PBMCs, collected more than 35 days after the first yellow fever vaccination. CDR3 bases: TGTGCCAGCAGTTACTCTCTCCAGGACCACTCTGGGGCCAACGTCCTGACTTTC. Translating gives CASSYSLQDHSGANVLTF.